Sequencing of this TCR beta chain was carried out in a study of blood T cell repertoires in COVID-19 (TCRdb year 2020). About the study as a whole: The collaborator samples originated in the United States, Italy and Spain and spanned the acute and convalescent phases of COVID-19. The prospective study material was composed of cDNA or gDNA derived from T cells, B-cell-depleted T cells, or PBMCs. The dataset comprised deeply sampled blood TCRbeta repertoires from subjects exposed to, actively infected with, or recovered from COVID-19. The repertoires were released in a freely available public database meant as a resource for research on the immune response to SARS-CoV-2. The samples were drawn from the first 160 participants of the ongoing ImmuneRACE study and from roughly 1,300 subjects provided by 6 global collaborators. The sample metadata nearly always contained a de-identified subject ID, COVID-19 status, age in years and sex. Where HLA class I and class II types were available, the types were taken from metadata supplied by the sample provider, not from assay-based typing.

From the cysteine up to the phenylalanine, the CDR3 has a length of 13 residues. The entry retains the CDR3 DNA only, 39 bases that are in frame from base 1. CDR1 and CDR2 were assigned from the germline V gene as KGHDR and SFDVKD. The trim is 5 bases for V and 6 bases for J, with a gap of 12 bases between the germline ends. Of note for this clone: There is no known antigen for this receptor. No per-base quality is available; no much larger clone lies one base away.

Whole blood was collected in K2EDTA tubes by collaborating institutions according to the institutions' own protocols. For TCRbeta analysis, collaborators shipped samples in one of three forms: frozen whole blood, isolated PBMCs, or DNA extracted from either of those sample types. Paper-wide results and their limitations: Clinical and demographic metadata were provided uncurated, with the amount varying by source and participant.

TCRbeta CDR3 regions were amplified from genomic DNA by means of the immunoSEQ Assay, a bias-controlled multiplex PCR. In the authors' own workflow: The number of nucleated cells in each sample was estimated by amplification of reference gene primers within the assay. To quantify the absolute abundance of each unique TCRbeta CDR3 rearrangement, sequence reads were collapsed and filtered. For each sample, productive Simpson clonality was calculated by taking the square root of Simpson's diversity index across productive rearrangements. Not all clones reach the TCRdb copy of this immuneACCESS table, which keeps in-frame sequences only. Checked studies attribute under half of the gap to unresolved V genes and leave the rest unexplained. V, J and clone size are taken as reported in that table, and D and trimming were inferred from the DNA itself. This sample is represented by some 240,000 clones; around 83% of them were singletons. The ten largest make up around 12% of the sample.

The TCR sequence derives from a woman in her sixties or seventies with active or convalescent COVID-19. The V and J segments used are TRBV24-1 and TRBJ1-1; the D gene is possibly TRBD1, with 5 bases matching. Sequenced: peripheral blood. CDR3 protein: CATSAGSGAEAFF. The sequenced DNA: TGTGCCACCAGTGCAGGGTCCGGCGCTGAAGCTTTCTTT.